Listed here are 16 T cell receptor beta chains from one sample, sequenced in a study of blood T cell repertoires in COVID-19. The method was immunoSEQ multiplex PCR; TCRdb's version includes in-frame clones alone and lacks a portion of them. The sample lists roughly 250,000 clones, roughly 88% occurring once. Sequences were obtained from PBMCs or T cells enriched from blood (not recorded which). The origin of the receptors is a woman aged 40 to 55 with acute COVID-19.

CDR3 in amino acids: CASSTPGQGRSPLHF. In nucleotides, the CDR3 is TGTGCCAGCAGCACCCCCGGCCAGGGGCGGTCACCCCTCCACTTT. The J gene is TRBJ1-6, the V gene TRBV28, with TRBD1 as a possible D gene (6 bases). The length of the CDR3 is 15 residues. V lost 6 bases, J lost 10 bases, and 19 bases lay in between. Germline V gives CDR1 MDHEN, CDR2 SYDVKM.

The chain combines TRBV10-3 with TRBJ1-4, with 7 bases matching TRBD1. The germline CDR1 and CDR2 sequences are ENHRY and SYGVKD. This CDR3 is 13 amino acids long. Trimming removed 11 bases from V and 8 bases from J; junction bases left unmatched: 11. In DNA, the CDR3 is TGTGCCTCACAGGGGCCTGAAGGCGAAAAACTGTTTTTT. Translating gives CASQGPEGEKLFF.

V and J are TRBV19 and TRBJ1-6, with TRBD1 identical over 8 bases. The junction had 6 bases not matched to a gene; V was cut back by 6 bases and J by 8 bases. This CDR3 is built from 14 residues. CDR1 and CDR2 from the germline V gene are LNHDA and SQIVND (reference sequence). Written as DNA, the CDR3 is TGTGCCAGTAGGACAGGGGTCGGGGATTCACCCCTCCACTTT. As protein: CASRTGVGDSPLHF.

The chain links TRBV18 to TRBJ1-4; D gene uncertain. Trimming removed 4 bases from V and 8 bases from J, with 11 bases in between. Germline V gene sequence: CDR1 KGHSH, CDR2 LQKENI. The CDR3 is 13 residues long. Here the CDR3 reads CASSLGIKEKLFF. CDR3 DNA: TGTGCCAGCTCACTCGGGATTAAGGAAAAACTGTTTTTT.

The CDR3 is CASTPGLANKEQYF. CDR3 nucleotides: TGTGCCAGCACTCCGGGACTAGCGAATAAAGAGCAGTACTTC. The V gene is TRBV6-5, the J gene TRBJ2-7; 10 bases map to TRBD2. This CDR3 region has 14 residues. The V and J ends lost 7 bases and 7 bases, in that order; junction bases with no gene match: 10. CDR1 is MNHEY and CDR2 is SVGAGI in the germline V gene.

The rearrangement joins TRBV5-1 to TRBJ2-7; D remains ambiguous. This CDR3 region has 15 residues. CDR1 SGHRS and CDR2 YFSETQ come from the germline V gene. V was shortened by 4 bases and J by 5 bases, with 19 bases between the two germline ends. CDR3 nucleotides: TGCGCCAGCAGCCCTGGAGAGGTAATCTGGAACGAGCAGTACTTC. It translates to CASSPGEVIWNEQYF.

For this clone: The junction differs from germline at one of its ends, possibly a read error. The chain is built from TRBV27 and TRBJ1-2; 7 bases align to TRBD1. This CDR3 has 14 amino acids. In germline, CDR1 is MNHEY, CDR2 SMNVEV (reference sequence). The CDR3 region is CASRLSGGTEGYTF. The CDR3 region has the DNA TGTGCCAGCAGGTTATCAGGGGGTACTGAGGGCTACACCTTC.

The chain couples TRBV7-2 to TRBJ2-1; 13 bases match TRBD2. CDR3 length equals 15 residues. V lost 5 bases to trimming and J lost 8 bases; unmatched junction nucleotides: 6. The V gene's germline CDR1 is SGHTA and CDR2 FQGNSA. The CDR3 protein is CASSRRLAGGYEQFF. The DNA for the CDR3 is TGTGCCAGCAGCCGGAGACTAGCGGGAGGTTATGAGCAGTTCTTC.

The V gene is TRBV28, the J gene TRBJ1-4, with 7 bases identical to TRBD1. The CDR3 sequence is 14 residues long. Germline CDR1 reads MDHEN; CDR2 reads SYDVKM. V lost 5 bases to trimming and J lost 8 bases; unmatched junction nucleotides: 8. The DNA of the CDR3 is TGTGCCAGCAGTCCCGGACAGGCGGGAGAAAAACTGTTTTTT. Its translation is CASSPGQAGEKLFF. The full variable domain, in which reference TRBV28 and TRBJ1-4 provide the parts outside the CDR3, is DVKVTQSSRYLVKRTGEKVFLECVQDMDHENMFWYRQDPGLGLRLIYFSYDVKMKEKGDIPEGYSVSREKKERFSLILESASTNQTSMYLCASSPGQAGEKLFFGSGTQLSVL.

The V and J genes are TRBV6-2 or TRBV6-3 and TRBJ2-1; 9 bases agree with TRBD2. The CDR3 contains 16 residues. Per germline, CDR1 MNHEY and CDR2 SVGEGT. Losses at the gene ends were 6 bases for V and 2 bases for J; bases not matched to a gene: 8. Here the CDR3 reads CASSPYSGSTYNEQFF. CDR3 bases: TGTGCCAGCAGCCCCTATAGCGGGAGTACCTACAATGAGCAGTTCTTC.

This rearrangement joins TRBV5-1 to TRBJ1-1; 9 bases fit TRBD1. Germline loops: CDR1 SGHRS, CDR2 YFSETQ. J lost 7 bases, V lost 3 bases, and 10 bases had no gene match. This CDR3 comprises 15 residues. CDR3 protein: CASSSGTGKGDEAFF. The CDR3 DNA reads as TGCGCCAGCAGCTCAGGGACAGGGAAGGGGGATGAAGCTTTCTTT.

This clone was detected only a few times. The chain has TRBV24-1 and TRBJ1-1; D not resolved. CDR1 is KGHDR, CDR2 SFDVKD, per germline. The CDR3 runs to 14 residues. The V end was cut by 0 bases, the J end by 10 bases, with 14 bases between. CDR3 nucleotides: TGTGCCACCAGTGATTTGCAGACCCTAAGCGGAGCTTTCTTT. Translating gives CATSDLQTLSGAFF.

This chain connects TRBV24-1 to TRBJ2-1; D remains unclear. The germline CDR1 and CDR2 sequences are KGHDR and SFDVKD. This CDR3 has 13 amino acids. With 1 base removed from V and 6 bases from J, the gap between germline ends came to 6 bases. The CDR3, as DNA: TGTGCCACCAGTGATTTTACAATCAATGAGCAGTTCTTC. It yields the protein CATSDFTINEQFF.

The V call is TRBV2, the J call TRBJ2-1; D might be TRBD1 (5 bases). The CDR3 runs 15 residues. The germline V gene has CDR1 SNHLY and CDR2 FYNNEI. Trimming pared 5 bases from V and 0 bases from J, leaving 11 bases between. Here the CDR3 DNA reads TGTGCCAGCAGTAAGACAGAGAGCTCCTACAATGAGCAGTTCTTC. This codes for CASSKTESSYNEQFF.

This clone was detected once. The rearrangement uses TRBV7-8 and TRBJ2-7; 8 nucleotides align to TRBD1. After removal of 5 bases from V and 1 base from J, the junction contained 1 base not matched to a gene. This CDR3 is 13 amino acids long. In germline, CDR1 is SGHVS, CDR2 FQNEAQ. The CDR3 DNA follows: TGTGCCAGCAGCCGGGACAGGTCCTACGAGCAGTACGTC. Its translation: CASSRDRSYEQYV.

This clone appeared many times. V gene TRBV30 combines with J gene TRBJ2-7, with TRBD1 matching 7 bases. Germline trimming cut 4 bases from V and 7 bases from J; bases unmatched to any gene: 4. The CDR3 length is 11 residues. Germline V CDR1 and CDR2: GTSNPN, SVGIG (reference sequence). Here the CDR3 reads CAWTRQGEQYF. In nucleotides, the CDR3 is TGTGCCTGGACGAGACAGGGAGAGCAGTACTTC. Supplemented by reference TRBV30 and TRBJ2-7, the full variable domain reads SQTIHQWPATLVQPVGSPLSLECTVEGTSNPNLYWYRQAAGRGLQLLFYSVGIGQISSEVPQNLSASRPQDRQFILSSKKLLLSDSGFYLCAWTRQGEQYFGPGTRLTVT.